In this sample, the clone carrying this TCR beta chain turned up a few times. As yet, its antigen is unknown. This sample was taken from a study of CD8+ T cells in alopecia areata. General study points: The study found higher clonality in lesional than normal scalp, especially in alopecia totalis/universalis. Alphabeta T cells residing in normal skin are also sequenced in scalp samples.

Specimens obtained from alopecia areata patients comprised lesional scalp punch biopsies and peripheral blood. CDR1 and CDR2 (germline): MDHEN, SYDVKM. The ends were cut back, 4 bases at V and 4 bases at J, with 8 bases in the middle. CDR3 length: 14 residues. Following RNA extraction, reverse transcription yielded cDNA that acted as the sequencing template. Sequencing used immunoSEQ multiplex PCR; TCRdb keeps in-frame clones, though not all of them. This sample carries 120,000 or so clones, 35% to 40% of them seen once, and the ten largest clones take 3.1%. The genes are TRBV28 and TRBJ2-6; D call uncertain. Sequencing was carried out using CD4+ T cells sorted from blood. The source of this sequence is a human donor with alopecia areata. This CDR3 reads CASSSPWGANVLTF. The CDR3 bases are TGTGCCAGCAGTTCTCCCTGGGGGGCCAACGTCCTGACTTTC. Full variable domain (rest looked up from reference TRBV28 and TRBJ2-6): DVKVTQSSRYLVKRTGEKVFLECVQDMDHENMFWYRQDPGLGLRLIYFSYDVKMKEKGDIPEGYSVSREKKERFSLILESASTNQTSMYLCASSSPWGANVLTFGAGSRLTVL.